What follows describes a single T cell receptor beta chain. The sample comes from a study of CD8 T cells in Susac syndrome. The CDR3 runs to 14 residues. The V gene lost 5 bases and the J gene lost 4 bases, with 12 bases spanning the gap. Reverse transcription of about 0.5 to 1 ug RNA used random hexamers. One entry per CDR3 protein, called by TCRdb with MiXCR from the immunoSEQ multiplex PCR reads. The data contain around 300,000 distinct CDR3 sequences, around 91% of them singletons. This receptor was obtained from a human donor with multiple sclerosis. The sequencing input was CD8+ T cells from PBMCs. The genes are TRBV12-3 or TRBV12-4 and TRBJ1-3, with D possibly being TRBD1 (5 bases). Here the CDR3 reads CASSIGTTGNTIYF. The CDR3 nucleotides read TGTGCCAGCAGTATCGGGACTACCGGAAACACCATATATTTT.